Each of the 18 T cell receptor beta chains below was sequenced from the same sample in a study of T cells expressing NK-cell markers. One entry per CDR3 protein, without DNA, is what TCRdb gives after re-calling the 5' RACE reads. The listing records approximately 150,000 distinct CDR3 sequences. The specimen sequenced was blood T cells: a sorted CD56 or NKG2C T cell subset, CD4+ or CD8+ T cells, or bulk PBMC T cells (not recorded which). The receptors originated from a young man in good health.

V usage is TRBV4-1 and J usage is TRBJ1-1; TCRdb names TRBD1, which stays unverified in the absence of DNA. CDR3 length: 14 amino acids. The V gene's germline CDR1 is MGHRA and CDR2 YSYEKL. The CDR3 sequence: CASSPDRPNTEAFF.

V gene TRBV19 combines with J gene TRBJ1-1; checking the TCRdb D call of TRBD1 is not possible without DNA. Germline CDR1 reads LNHDA; CDR2 reads SQIVND (reference sequence). This CDR3 has 17 amino acids. CDR3 in amino acids: CASRSLRGRGTETEAFF.

CDR3 residues: CSATSRIAAPFEQYF. The V gene is TRBV20-1, the J gene TRBJ2-7; TCRdb's D call of TRBD1 is untestable without DNA. Germline assignment: CDR1 DFQATT and CDR2 SNEGSKA (reference sequence). The CDR3 has 15 residues.

This CDR3 is CSVSDSGTGELFF. V and J are TRBV29-1 and TRBJ2-2; the D gene TCRdb calls, TRBD2, cannot be checked with no DNA. This CDR3 has 13 residues. Germline V gives CDR1 SQVTM, CDR2 ANQGSEA.

The chain is built from TRBV28 and TRBJ2-1; TCRdb picks TRBD2, but there is no DNA to check that call. The CDR3 sequence is 11 residues long. CDR1 and CDR2 (germline): MDHEN, SYDVKM. CDR3 protein: CASSTPGLQFF.

CDR3 sequence reads: CASSEDLIGNIQYF. The chain has TRBV4-1 and TRBJ2-4. This CDR3 contains 14 residues. The germline V gene has CDR1 MGHRA and CDR2 YSYEKL.

The CDR3 region is CASTGQGNSPLHF. V is TRBV7-2 and J is TRBJ1-6; TCRdb names TRBD1, which stays unverified in the absence of DNA. Germline V gene lookup returns CDR1 SGHTA and CDR2 FQGNSA. This CDR3 contains 13 residues.

The chain links TRBV12-3 or TRBV12-4 to TRBJ2-2; TCRdb returns TRBD1, unconfirmable since there is no DNA. The CDR3 covers 16 residues. The CDR3 loop is CASVPGGAINTGELFF.

The rearrangement uses TRBV20-1 and TRBJ2-7; the D gene TCRdb calls, TRBD2, cannot be checked with no DNA. CDR3 length equals 13 residues. Per germline, CDR1 DFQATT and CDR2 SNEGSKA (reference sequence). CDR3 in amino acids: CSAGDLSSYEQYF.

The chain is built from TRBV9 and TRBJ1-4; TCRdb lists TRBD1, though no DNA is available to test this call. This CDR3 has 12 amino acids. Looked up from germline, CDR1 is SGDLS and CDR2 is YYNGEE. This CDR3 reads CASGTANEKLFF.

V is TRBV11-2 and J is TRBJ2-1; the TCRdb D gene call, TRBD1, has no DNA to confirm it. CDR1 is SGHAT, CDR2 FQNNGV, per germline. The CDR3 length is 15 residues. CDR3 residues: CASSLGAQGRNEQFF.

The chain carries TRBV6-1 and TRBJ2-2. Germline V gene lookup returns CDR1 MNHNS and CDR2 SASEGT. The CDR3 is made up of 15 amino acids. CDR3 region: CASSPVTRNTGELFF.

The rearrangement joins TRBV7-9 to TRBJ2-1. Germline CDR1 SEHNR, CDR2 FQNEAQ (reference sequence). CDR3 length: 14 amino acids. CDR3 protein: CASSLPLTDNEQFF.

The chain recombines TRBV6-5 with TRBJ2-1. Germline values: CDR1 MNHEY, CDR2 SVGAGI. The length of the CDR3 is 15 residues. The CDR3 loop is CASSYWRNVYNEQFF.

The V call is TRBV3-1, the J call TRBJ2-3; the TCRdb call, TRBD2, lacks DNA for checking. Germline V gene data show CDR1 as LGHDT and CDR2 as YNNKEL (reference sequence). The CDR3 has 17 residues. This CDR3 is CASSQVRREGDTDTQYF.

The gene calls are TRBV7-9 and TRBJ2-7. CDR1 SEHNR and CDR2 FQNEAQ come from the germline V gene (reference sequence). The CDR3 has 12 amino acids. The CDR3 reads CASSLMEGEQYF.

The chain combines TRBV30 with TRBJ2-3; the D call from TCRdb, TRBD1, cannot be confirmed without DNA. The V gene's germline CDR1 is GTSNPN and CDR2 SVGIG (reference sequence). The length of the CDR3 is 11 residues. CDR3 in amino acids: CAYAPTDTQYF.

The V call is TRBV4-3, the J call TRBJ2-2. The CDR3 consists of 15 residues. Germline CDR1 and CDR2: LGHNA and YSLEER. The CDR3 sequence: CASSQDGIGAGELFF.